This is a list of T cell receptor beta chains from one sample in a study of shared clonotypes between healthy human individuals. TCRdb's table, derived via immunoSEQ multiplex PCR, lists solely in-frame clones and lacks some. The sample includes about a million clones, around 74% of them seen just once. Sequencing input: memory CD4+ T cells sorted from blood. These receptor sequences come from a man aged 18 to 29 in good health. CDR3s include the opening cysteine and the closing phenylalanine or tryptophan. Each record gives: V gene, J gene, D gene, clone size, CDR3 protein, CDR3 DNA. D genes are given only for firm matches. A row's size may be missing; if present it is once, few, many or a size class.

TRBV7-3	TRBJ1-2	NA	NA	CASSPAAGGGYGYTF	TGTGCCAGCAGCCCAGCCGCCGGGGGGGGCTATGGCTACACCTTC
TRBV4-1	TRBJ2-5	NA	NA	CASSQRLDQETQYF	TGCGCCAGCAGCCAACGGCTCGATCAAGAGACCCAGTACTTC
TRBV5-6	TRBJ2-3	NA	NA	CASSLGRERDTQYF	TGTGCCAGCAGCTTGGGCAGGGAAAGGGATACGCAGTATTTT
TRBV9	TRBJ2-7	NA	NA	CASSEGVAYEQYF	TGTGCCAGCAGCGAGGGCGTCGCCTACGAGCAGTACTTC
TRBV6-1	TRBJ2-4	NA	NA	CASRETDFQNIQYF	TGTGCCAGCAGGGAGACAGACTTCCAAAACATTCAGTACTTC
TRBV7-3	TRBJ2-7	TRBD1	NA	CASSWDRGYEQYF	TGTGCCAGCAGCTGGGACAGGGGCTACGAGCAGTACTTC
TRBV7-3	TRBJ2-7	NA	NA	CASSLSPFYEQYF	TGTGCCAGCAGCTTAAGCCCTTTCTACGAGCAGTACTTC
TRBV30	TRBJ1-6	NA	NA	CAWGRGGSSYNSPLHF	TGTGCCTGGGGACGGGGTGGGAGCTCCTATAATTCACCCCTCCACTTT
TRBV28	TRBJ1-2	NA	NA	CASLARGSGYTF	TGTGCCAGCCTCGCTAGGGGTTCCGGCTACACCTTC
TRBV18	TRBJ2-3	NA	NA	CASSPPPQSDTQYF	TGTGCCAGCTCACCACCACCCCAGTCAGATACGCAGTATTTT
TRBV2	TRBJ1-2	NA	NA	CASSSHRDYGYTF	TGTGCCAGCAGTTCCCACAGGGACTATGGCTACACCTTC
TRBV7-2	TRBJ2-7	TRBD2	NA	CASSSLAGGPIHEQYF	TGTGCCAGCAGTTCCCTAGCGGGAGGGCCCATCCACGAGCAGTACTTC
TRBV30	TRBJ2-3	TRBD2	NA	CAWSPGGDTQYF	TGTGCCTGGAGTCCCGGGGGGGATACGCAGTATTTT
TRBV29-1	TRBJ2-5	NA	few	CSVLTETQYF	TGCAGCGTCCTGACGGAGACCCAGTACTTC
TRBV30	TRBJ1-4	TRBD1	once	CAWSALGQGVFF	TGTGCCTGGAGTGCCCTCGGACAGGGGGTGTTTTTT
TRBV11-1	TRBJ1-4	NA	NA	CASRESGADNEKLFF	TGTGCCAGCCGCGAATCGGGGGCGGATAATGAAAAACTGTTTTTT
TRBV12-1	TRBJ2-3	NA	NA	CASTTVPSTDTQYF	TGTGCCAGCACCACCGTACCGAGCACAGATACGCAGTATTTT
TRBV16	TRBJ1-6	TRBD1	NA	CASSQRSGTGGSPLHF	TGTGCCAGCAGCCAAAGGAGTGGGACAGGGGGTTCACCCCTCCACTTT
TRBV7-2	TRBJ2-1	TRBD2	NA	CASSLSGRAAYNEQFF	TGTGCCAGCAGCTTATCCGGGAGGGCCGCCTACAATGAGCAGTTCTTC
TRBV29-1	TRBJ2-1	TRBD2	many	CGLKGGSSYNEQFF	TGCGGGTTGAAAGGCGGGAGCTCCTACAATGAGCAGTTCTTC
TRBV9	TRBJ2-3	NA	NA	CASSVALGGGADTQYF	TGTGCCAGCAGCGTAGCTTTAGGAGGGGGCGCAGATACGCAGTATTTT
TRBV6-4	TRBJ1-6	NA	NA	CASSETGNNSPLHF	TGTGCCAGCAGTGAAACGGGGAATAATTCACCCCTCCACTTT
TRBV7-3	TRBJ1-1	NA	few	CASSLRSNTEAFF	TGTGCCAGCAGCTTACGATCGAACACTGAAGCTTTCTTT
TRBV6-5	TRBJ1-6	NA	NA	CASSYEGARNSPLHF	TGTGCCAGCAGTTACGAAGGGGCCCGGAATTCACCCCTCCACTTT
TRBV7-8	TRBJ2-3	NA	once	CASSLSGRTDTQYF	TGTGCCAGCAGCTTAAGTGGCAGGACAGATACGCAGTATTTT
TRBV7-9	TRBJ2-1	TRBD2	NA	CASSERTSGRYNEQFF	TGTGCCAGCAGCGAGCGGACTAGCGGGAGATACAATGAGCAGTTCTTC
TRBV28	TRBJ1-6	TRBD1	few	CASSPSQGASSPLHF	TGTGCCAGCAGTCCATCACAGGGGGCAAGTTCACCCCTCCACTTT
TRBV18	TRBJ2-3	TRBD2	once	CASSPRTSGPTDTQYF	TGTGCCAGCTCACCACGGACTAGCGGTCCCACAGATACGCAGTATTTT
TRBV25-1	TRBJ2-2	TRBD2	NA	CASSEGGIRTGELFF	TGTGCCAGCAGTGAGGGGGGGATACGTACCGGGGAGCTGTTTTTT
TRBV28	TRBJ1-2	TRBD1	NA	CASSPPPGTGPYGYTF	TGTGCCAGCAGTCCCCCCCCCGGGACAGGGCCCTATGGCTACACCTTC
TRBV7-6	TRBJ2-7	TRBD2	NA	CASRSNNGLAGDEQYF	TGTGCCAGCAGGAGTAACAACGGACTAGCGGGAGACGAGCAGTACTTC
TRBV27	TRBJ1-2	NA	NA	CASSFSRAASNYGYTF	TGTGCCAGCAGTTTTAGTAGGGCAGCTTCTAACTATGGCTACACCTTC
TRBV9	TRBJ2-5	NA	NA	CASSAGMAPYQETQYF	TGTGCCAGCAGCGCGGGAATGGCACCGTACCAAGAGACCCAGTACTTC
TRBV5-4	TRBJ2-7	TRBD1	NA	CASSAPGTVYEQYF	TGTGCCAGCAGCGCCCCCGGGACAGTTTACGAGCAGTACTTC
TRBV7-2	TRBJ1-4	TRBD1	NA	CASSFDRATSEKLFF	TGTGCCAGCAGCTTCGACAGGGCAACGAGTGAAAAACTGTTTTTT
TRBV7-9	TRBJ2-2	NA	NA	CASSTQGSSGELFF	TGTGCCAGCAGCACGCAGGGGTCTAGCGGGGAGCTGTTTTTT
TRBV5-1	TRBJ2-5	TRBD2	few	CASSETSRKEETQYF	TGCGCCAGCAGCGAGACTAGCAGGAAAGAAGAGACCCAGTACTTC
TRBV7-6	TRBJ2-7	NA	NA	CASSLGSSSTYEQYF	TGTGCCAGCAGCTTAGGATCGTCCAGCACCTACGAGCAGTACTTC
TRBV28	TRBJ2-1	TRBD2	NA	CASSPIGTSAYNEQFF	TGTGCCAGCAGCCCCATCGGGACTAGCGCCTACAATGAGCAGTTCTTC
TRBV7-2	TRBJ2-7	TRBD2	NA	CASSSWGLAGGPRRDEQYF	TGTGCCAGCAGCTCGTGGGGACTAGCGGGAGGGCCCCGTCGGGACGAGCAGTACTTC
TRBV18	TRBJ2-7	NA	NA	CASSRDTYEQYF	TGTGCCAGCTCACGGGACACCTACGAGCAGTACTTC
TRBV18	TRBJ1-4	NA	NA	CASSPSDSRGVFF	TGTGCCAGCTCACCCTCGGACAGCCGGGGGGTGTTTTTT
TRBV19	TRBJ2-5	TRBD2	NA	CASSPPGGRETQYF	TGTGCCAGTAGTCCCCCGGGGGGGCGGGAGACCCAGTACTTC
TRBV27	TRBJ1-6	NA	NA	CASSWTVGSDGNSPLHF	TGTGCCAGCAGCTGGACCGTTGGCTCCGACGGAAATTCACCCCTCCACTTT
TRBV10-3	TRBJ2-3	TRBD2	NA	CASSGREGPDTQYF	TGTGCCTCATCAGGGCGGGAGGGCCCCGATACGCAGTATTTT
TRBV5-6	TRBJ1-6	NA	NA	CASSRRGNYNSPLHF	TGTGCCAGCAGCCGGCGGGGGAATTATAATTCACCCCTCCACTTT
TRBV5-5	TRBJ2-3	NA	NA	CASSRTADTQYF	TGTGCCAGCAGCCGAACGGCAGATACGCAGTATTTT
TRBV4-3	TRBJ1-4	TRBD1	many	CASSQDTGGGGEKLFF	TGCGCCAGCAGCCAGGATACAGGGGGCGGCGGTGAAAAACTGTTTTTT